The clone carrying this T cell receptor (beta chain) was seen a few times. Its antigen is still unknown. A much larger clonotype is one base distant, so this may be a read error. This sample was taken from a study of regulatory T cells in long-lasting Graves disease. Background on the study: Newly diagnosed Graves' patients had under 3 months of antithyroid drugs.

The study's findings and limits: Relative to newly diagnosed Graves' patients, persistent ones had lower TCR diversity.

Germline V gene data show CDR1 as SGHAT and CDR2 as FQNNGV. The CDR3 has 14 amino acids. Time point in this sample: newly diagnosed GD, antithyroid drugs for less than 3 months. The TCR library was made from RNA that had been extracted from PBMCs in TRIzol. Assembly of TCR beta libraries relied on iRepertoire HTBI primers together with Arm-PCR of CDR3 regions. Each CDR3 protein gets one entry after TCRdb re-called the multiplex PCR reads with MiXCR. The data contain approximately 350,000 distinct CDR3 sequences, approximately 16% of them singletons. This same sample was also part of a study on T cells in Graves' hyperthyroidism and ophthalmopathy. That paper states: Newly diagnosed hyperthyroidism patients aged 18 to 65 years had disease lasting under 2 months. Through a model of 13 V-J features, ophthalmopathy was separated from stable hyperthyroidism.

The rearrangement uses TRBV11-2 and TRBJ1-1; D possibly corresponds to TRBD1 (6 bases). The sample consisted of peripheral blood mononuclear cells (PBMCs), taken at new diagnosis, from a patient treated with antithyroid drugs. This TCR derives from a man aged 40-55 years with Graves disease. The CDR3 nucleotides are TGTACCAGCAGCTTATACAGGGTGGACACTGAAGCTTTCTTT. It specifies CTSSLYRVDTEAFF.